A single T cell receptor (beta chain) is shown here with its context. The CDR3 runs 14 residues. Per germline, CDR1 SEHNR and CDR2 FQNEAQ (reference sequence). Trimming stripped 1 base from V and 4 bases from J, with 10 bases between. These data originate in a study of control samples from healthy donors and cancer patients. Clones were sequenced by immunoSEQ multiplex PCR, and TCRdb holds only the in-frame ones, with some missing. Of more than 75,000 clones in the sample, 79% were seen once. The TCR originated in a woman in her 30s in good health. This chain links TRBV7-9 with TRBJ1-1; D is unclear. The sequencing input was blood. The CDR3 is CASSLEAWGTEAFF. The CDR3 DNA is TGTGCCAGCAGCTTAGAAGCGTGGGGCACTGAAGCTTTCTTT.